These 5 T cell receptor beta chains were all obtained from the same sample, sequenced in a study of blood T cell repertoires in COVID-19 (dated by TCRdb to 2018 to 2021). Library preparation employed the immunoSEQ multiplex PCR assay. Not all clones reach the TCRdb copy of this immuneACCESS table, which keeps in-frame sequences only. Checked studies attribute under half of the gap to unresolved V genes and leave the rest unexplained. This sample lists roughly 150,000 clones; approximately 90% were detected once. The ten top clones hold approximately 3% of the sample. The sequencing sample was made of peripheral blood. The receptors derive from a woman aged 60-75 years with active COVID-19.

The chain has TRBV19 and TRBJ2-7; 9 positions match TRBD1. The CDR3 is made up of 16 amino acids. Looked up from germline, CDR1 is LNHDA and CDR2 is SQIVND (reference sequence). J was trimmed by 5 bases and V by 3 bases; bases with no gene match: 11. CDR3 protein: CASSMGLDRGLHEQYF. For the CDR3, the DNA is TGTGCCAGTAGTATGGGATTGGACAGGGGATTGCACGAGCAGTACTTC. Full variable domain (rest looked up from reference TRBV19 and TRBJ2-7): DGGITQSPKYLFRKEGQNVTLSCEQNLNHDAMYWYRQDPGQGLRLIYYSQIVNDFQKGDIAEGYSVSREKKESFPLTVTSAQKNPTAFYLCASSMGLDRGLHEQYFGPGTRLTVT.

The J gene is TRBJ2-1, the V gene TRBV10-3; 10 nucleotides align to TRBD2. The germline V gene encodes CDR1 ENHRY and CDR2 SYGVKD. The CDR3 consists of 16 residues. V was pared by 3 bases and J by 0 bases, with 2 bases of the junction left unmatched. CDR3 in DNA: TGTGCCATCAGTGATACTAGCGGGACCTCCTACAATGAGCAGTTCTTC. This sequence encodes CAISDTSGTSYNEQFF.

The chain couples TRBV15 to TRBJ1-5; TRBD1 might be the D (5 bases). The CDR3 is made up of 14 amino acids. V dropped 4 bases and J dropped 7 bases, with 14 bases sitting between them. Per the germline V gene, CDR1 is LNHNV and CDR2 is YYDKDF (reference sequence). The CDR3 DNA is TGTGCCACCAGCATCCAGGGTGGAGGGCAGCCCCAGCATTTT. Translation gives CATSIQGGGQPQHF.

This clone is a singleton in its sample. This chain uses TRBV4-2 with TRBJ1-1; D is possibly TRBD1 (5 bases). Trimming took off 4 bases at V and 1 base at J, with 13 bases between the two ends. CDR1 and CDR2 (germline): LGHNA, YNFKEQ. This CDR3 comprises 15 residues. CDR3 in DNA: TGTGCCAGCAGCCCTCGGGACTCAAGGAACACTGAAGCTTTCTTT. Translation gives CASSPRDSRNTEAFF.

V gene TRBV6-1 combines with J gene TRBJ1-2, with a weak D call TRBD1 (5 bases). With 0 bases removed from V and 8 bases from J, the gap between germline ends came to 16 bases. Per the germline V gene, CDR1 is MNHNS and CDR2 is SASEGT. The CDR3 sequence is 15 residues long. The CDR3 spells CASSEARGGVEGYTF. The CDR3 nucleotides read TGTGCCAGCAGTGAAGCGCGTGGGGGGGTCGAGGGCTACACCTTC.